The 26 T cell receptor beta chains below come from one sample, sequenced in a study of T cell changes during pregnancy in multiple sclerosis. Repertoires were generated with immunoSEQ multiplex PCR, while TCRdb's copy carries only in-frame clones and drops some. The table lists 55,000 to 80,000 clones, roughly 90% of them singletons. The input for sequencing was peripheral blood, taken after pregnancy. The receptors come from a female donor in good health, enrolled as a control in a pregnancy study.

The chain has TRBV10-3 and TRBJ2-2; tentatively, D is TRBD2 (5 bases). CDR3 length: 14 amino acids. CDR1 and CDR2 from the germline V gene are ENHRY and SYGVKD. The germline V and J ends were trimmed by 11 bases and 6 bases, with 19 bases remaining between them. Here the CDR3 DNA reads TGTGCCGCTGCGCCGGGTTCCGGGGCCGGGGAGCTGTTTTTT. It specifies CAAAPGSGAGELFF.

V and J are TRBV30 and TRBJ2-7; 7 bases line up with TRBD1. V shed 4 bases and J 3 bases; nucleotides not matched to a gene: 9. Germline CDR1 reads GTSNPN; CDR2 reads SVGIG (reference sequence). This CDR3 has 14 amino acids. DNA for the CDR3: TGTGCCTGGACTCCCAAGGGGGCGGACTACGAGCAGTACTTC. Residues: CAWTPKGADYEQYF.

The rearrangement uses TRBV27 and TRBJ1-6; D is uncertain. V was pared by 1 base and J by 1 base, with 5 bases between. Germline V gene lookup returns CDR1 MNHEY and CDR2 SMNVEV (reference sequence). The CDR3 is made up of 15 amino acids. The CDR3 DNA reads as TGTGCCAGCAGTTTATATACATCCTATAATTCACCCCTCCACTTT. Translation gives CASSLYTSYNSPLHF.

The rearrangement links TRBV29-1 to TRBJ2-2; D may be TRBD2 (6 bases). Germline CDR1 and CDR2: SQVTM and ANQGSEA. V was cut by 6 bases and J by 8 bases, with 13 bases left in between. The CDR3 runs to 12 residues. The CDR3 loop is CSVGRSLGELFF. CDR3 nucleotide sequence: TGCAGCGTCGGGAGATCACTGGGGGAGCTGTTTTTT.

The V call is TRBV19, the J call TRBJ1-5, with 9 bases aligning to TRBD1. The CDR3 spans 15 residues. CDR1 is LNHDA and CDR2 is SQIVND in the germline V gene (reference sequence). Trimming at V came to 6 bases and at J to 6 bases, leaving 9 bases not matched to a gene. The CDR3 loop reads CASSLPGQGSQPQHF. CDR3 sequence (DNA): TGTGCCAGTAGCCTACCGGGACAGGGTTCTCAGCCCCAGCATTTT.

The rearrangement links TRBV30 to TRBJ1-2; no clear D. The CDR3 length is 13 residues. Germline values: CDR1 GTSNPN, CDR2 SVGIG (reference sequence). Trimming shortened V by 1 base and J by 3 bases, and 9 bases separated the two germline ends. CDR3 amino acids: CAWSAGRDYGYTF. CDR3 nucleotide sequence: TGTGCCTGGAGTGCAGGCAGAGACTATGGCTACACCTTC. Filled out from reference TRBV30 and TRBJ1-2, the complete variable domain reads SQTIHQWPATLVQPVGSPLSLECTVEGTSNPNLYWYRQAAGRGLQLLFYSVGIGQISSEVPQNLSASRPQDRQFILSSKKLLLSDSGFYLCAWSAGRDYGYTFGSGTRLTVV.

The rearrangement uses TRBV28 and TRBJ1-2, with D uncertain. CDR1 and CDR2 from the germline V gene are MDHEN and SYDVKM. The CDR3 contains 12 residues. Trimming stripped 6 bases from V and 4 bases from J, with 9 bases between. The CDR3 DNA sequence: TGTGCCAGCAGCGTCTACCCCTATGGCTACACCTTC. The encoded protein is CASSVYPYGYTF.

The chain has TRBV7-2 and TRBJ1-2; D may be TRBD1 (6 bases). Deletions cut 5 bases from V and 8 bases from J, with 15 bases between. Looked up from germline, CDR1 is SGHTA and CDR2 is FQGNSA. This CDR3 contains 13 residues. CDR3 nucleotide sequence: TGTGCCAGCAGCGCCGGGACACGAAGGGGCTACACCTTC. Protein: CASSAGTRRGYTF. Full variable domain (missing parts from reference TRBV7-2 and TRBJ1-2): GAGVSQSPSNKVTEKGKDVELRCDPISGHTALYWYRQSLGQGLEFLIYFQGNSAPDKSGLPSDRFSAERTGGSVSTLTIQRTQQEDSAVYLCASSAGTRRGYTFGSGTRLTVV.

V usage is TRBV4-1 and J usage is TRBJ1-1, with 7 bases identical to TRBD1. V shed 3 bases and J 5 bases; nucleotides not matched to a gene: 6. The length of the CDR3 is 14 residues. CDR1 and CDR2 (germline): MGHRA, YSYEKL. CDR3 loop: CASSQGQFETEAFF. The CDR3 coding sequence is TGCGCCAGCAGCCAGGGACAGTTCGAAACTGAAGCTTTCTTT.

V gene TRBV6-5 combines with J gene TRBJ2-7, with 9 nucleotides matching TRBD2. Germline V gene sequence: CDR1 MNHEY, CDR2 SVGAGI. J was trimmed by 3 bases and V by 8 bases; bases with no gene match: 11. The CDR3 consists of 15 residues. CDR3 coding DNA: TGTGCCAGCGGCCAACAGCGGGGGGCTAACTACGAGCAGTACTTC. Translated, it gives CASGQQRGANYEQYF.

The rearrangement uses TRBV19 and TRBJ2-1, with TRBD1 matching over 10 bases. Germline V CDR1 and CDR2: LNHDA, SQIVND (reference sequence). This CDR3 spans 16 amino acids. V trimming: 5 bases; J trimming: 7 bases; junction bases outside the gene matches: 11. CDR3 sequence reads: CASSLPTGGARNEQFF. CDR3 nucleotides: TGTGCCAGTAGTCTACCGACAGGGGGCGCTCGGAATGAGCAGTTCTTC.

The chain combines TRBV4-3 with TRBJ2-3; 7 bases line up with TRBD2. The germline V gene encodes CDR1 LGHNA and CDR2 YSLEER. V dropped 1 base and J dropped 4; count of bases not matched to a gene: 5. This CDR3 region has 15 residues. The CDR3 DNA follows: TGCGCCAGCAGCCAAGTGGGGAGCGGGGCAGATACGCAGTATTTT. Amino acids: CASSQVGSGADTQYF.

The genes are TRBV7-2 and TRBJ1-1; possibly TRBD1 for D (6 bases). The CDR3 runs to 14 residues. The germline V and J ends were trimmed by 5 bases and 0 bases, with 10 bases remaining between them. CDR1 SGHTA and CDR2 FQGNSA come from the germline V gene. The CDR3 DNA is TGTGCCAGCAGCAAAGGACAGATGAACACTGAAGCTTTCTTT. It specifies CASSKGQMNTEAFF.

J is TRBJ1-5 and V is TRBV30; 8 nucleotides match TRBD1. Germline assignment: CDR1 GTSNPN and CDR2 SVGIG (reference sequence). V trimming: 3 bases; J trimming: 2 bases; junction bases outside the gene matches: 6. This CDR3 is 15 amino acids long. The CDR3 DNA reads TGTGCCTGGAGCTTGACAGGGGCCGGCAATCAGCCCCAGCATTTT. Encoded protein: CAWSLTGAGNQPQHF.

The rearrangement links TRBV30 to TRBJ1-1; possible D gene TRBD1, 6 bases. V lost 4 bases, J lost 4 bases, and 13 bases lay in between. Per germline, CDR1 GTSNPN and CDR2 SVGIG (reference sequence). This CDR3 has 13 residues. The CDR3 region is CAWKSTGSTEAFF. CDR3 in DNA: TGTGCCTGGAAATCCACAGGGTCCACTGAAGCTTTCTTT.

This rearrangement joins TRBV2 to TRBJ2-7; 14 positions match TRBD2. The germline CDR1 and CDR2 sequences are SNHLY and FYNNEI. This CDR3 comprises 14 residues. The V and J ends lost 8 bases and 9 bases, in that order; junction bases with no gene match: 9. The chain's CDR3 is CASGPGLAGVAQYF. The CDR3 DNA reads TGTGCCAGCGGCCCGGGACTAGCGGGAGTGGCGCAGTACTTC.

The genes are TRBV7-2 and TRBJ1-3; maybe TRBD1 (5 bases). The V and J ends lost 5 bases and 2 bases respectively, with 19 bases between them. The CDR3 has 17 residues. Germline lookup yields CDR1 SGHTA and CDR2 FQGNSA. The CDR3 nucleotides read TGTGCCAGCAGCCTTACATCGACCCAGGGTACTGGAAACACCATATATTTT. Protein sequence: CASSLTSTQGTGNTIYF.

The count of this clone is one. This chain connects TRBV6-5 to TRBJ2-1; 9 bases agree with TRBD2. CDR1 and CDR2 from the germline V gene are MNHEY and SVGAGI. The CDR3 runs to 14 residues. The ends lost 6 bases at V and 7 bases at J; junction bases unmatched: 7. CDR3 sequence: CASRSGLARNEQFF. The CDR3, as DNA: TGTGCCAGCAGGTCCGGACTAGCGAGGAATGAGCAGTTCTTC.

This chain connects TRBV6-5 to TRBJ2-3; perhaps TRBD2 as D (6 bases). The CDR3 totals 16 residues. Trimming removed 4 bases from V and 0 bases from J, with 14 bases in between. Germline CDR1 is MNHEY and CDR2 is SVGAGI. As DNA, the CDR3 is TGTGCCAGCAGTTTCGGGGGAGCGGGTAGCACAGATACGCAGTATTTT. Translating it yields CASSFGGAGSTDTQYF.

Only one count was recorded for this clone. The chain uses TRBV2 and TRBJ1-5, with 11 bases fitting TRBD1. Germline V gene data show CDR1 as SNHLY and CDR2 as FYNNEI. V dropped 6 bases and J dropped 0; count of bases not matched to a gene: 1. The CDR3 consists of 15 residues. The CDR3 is CASRGTGGSNQPQHF. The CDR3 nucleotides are TGTGCCAGCAGGGGGACAGGGGGTAGCAATCAGCCCCAGCATTTT.

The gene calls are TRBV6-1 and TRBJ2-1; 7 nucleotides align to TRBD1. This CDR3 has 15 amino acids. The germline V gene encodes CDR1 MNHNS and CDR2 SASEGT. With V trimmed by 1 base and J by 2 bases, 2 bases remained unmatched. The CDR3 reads CASSEETGPYNEQFF. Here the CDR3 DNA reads TGTGCCAGCAGTGAAGAGACAGGGCCCTACAATGAGCAGTTCTTC.

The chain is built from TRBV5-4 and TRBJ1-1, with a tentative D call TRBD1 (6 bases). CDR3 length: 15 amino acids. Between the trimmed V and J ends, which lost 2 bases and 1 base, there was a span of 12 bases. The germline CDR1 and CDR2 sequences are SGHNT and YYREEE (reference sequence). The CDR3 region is CASSLQQGPNTEAFF. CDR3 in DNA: TGTGCCAGCAGCTTACAACAGGGCCCGAACACTGAAGCTTTCTTT.

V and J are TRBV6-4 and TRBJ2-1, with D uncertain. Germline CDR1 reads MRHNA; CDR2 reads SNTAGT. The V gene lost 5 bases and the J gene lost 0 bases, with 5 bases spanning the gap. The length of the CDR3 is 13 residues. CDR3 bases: TGTGCCAGCAGTCTTAGCTCCTACAATGAGCAGTTCTTC. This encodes CASSLSSYNEQFF.

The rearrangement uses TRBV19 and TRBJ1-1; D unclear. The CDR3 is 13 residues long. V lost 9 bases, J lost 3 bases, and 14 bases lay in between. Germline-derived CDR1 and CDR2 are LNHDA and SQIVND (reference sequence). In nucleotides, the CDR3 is TGTGCCAGCCACCACCGGGGTGACACTGAAGCTTTCTTT. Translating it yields CASHHRGDTEAFF.

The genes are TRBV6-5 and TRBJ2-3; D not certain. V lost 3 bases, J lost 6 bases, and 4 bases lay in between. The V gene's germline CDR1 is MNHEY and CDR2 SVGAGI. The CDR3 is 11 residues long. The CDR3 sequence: CASSYSDTQYF. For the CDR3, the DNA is TGTGCCAGCAGTTATTCGGATACGCAGTATTTT.

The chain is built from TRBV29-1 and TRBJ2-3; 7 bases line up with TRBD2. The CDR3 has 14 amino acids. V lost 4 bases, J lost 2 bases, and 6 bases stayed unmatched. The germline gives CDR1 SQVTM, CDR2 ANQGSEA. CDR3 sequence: CSVGLAATTDTQYF. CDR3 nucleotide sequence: TGCAGCGTTGGGCTAGCGGCCACCACAGATACGCAGTATTTT.